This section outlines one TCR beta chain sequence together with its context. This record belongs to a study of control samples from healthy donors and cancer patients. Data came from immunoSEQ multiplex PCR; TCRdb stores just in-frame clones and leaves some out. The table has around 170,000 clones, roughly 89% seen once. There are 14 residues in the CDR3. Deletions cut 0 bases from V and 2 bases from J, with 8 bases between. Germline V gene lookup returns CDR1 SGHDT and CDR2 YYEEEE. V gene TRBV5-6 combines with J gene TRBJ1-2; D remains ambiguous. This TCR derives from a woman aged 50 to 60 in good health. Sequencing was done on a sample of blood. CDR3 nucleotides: TGTGCCAGCAGCTTGGGTTCCCAGAACTATGGCTACACCTTC. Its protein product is CASSLGSQNYGYTF.